This T cell receptor (beta chain) was recovered during a study of OX40 agonist ivuxolimab in advanced cancers. Whole-study context: Patients received ivuxolimab, an agonistic anti-OX40 (CD134) antibody. At 82.7% male, the cohort had a mean age of 60 years, ranging from 23 to 79.

Only in-frame clones appear in the TCRdb table, and some are missing; sequencing was by immunoSEQ multiplex PCR. The sample yields tens of thousands of clones, around three quarters seen once. Notes on the study in general: CD8+ T cells averaged more expanded clones than CD4+.

Samples were taken at baseline and on day 1 of cycles 4 and 7. Looked up from germline, CDR1 is SGHVS and CDR2 is FNYEAQ. The CDR3 consists of 17 residues. Trimming shortened V by 4 bases and J by 2 bases, and 17 bases separated the two germline ends. Regarding this clone: The antigen remains undetermined.

The TCR originated in an adult with an advanced solid tumor such as melanoma, head and neck, liver or kidney cancer. Sequenced material: CD4+ or CD8+ T cells sorted from blood, taken in a trial of the OX40 agonist ivuxolimab. The J gene is TRBJ2-2, the V gene TRBV7-6; D gene ambiguous. CDR3 nucleotide sequence: TGTGCCAGCAGCTCGAGACGTGGGGTGGACAACACCGGGGAGCTGTTTTTT. Translating gives CASSSRRGVDNTGELFF. The full variable domain, with the rest looked up from reference TRBV7-6 and TRBJ2-2, is GAGVSQSPRYKVTKRGQDVALRCDPISGHVSLYWYRQALGQGPEFLTYFNYEAQQDKSGLPNDRFSAERPEGSISTLTIQRTEQRDSAMYRCASSSRRGVDNTGELFFGEGSRLTVL.